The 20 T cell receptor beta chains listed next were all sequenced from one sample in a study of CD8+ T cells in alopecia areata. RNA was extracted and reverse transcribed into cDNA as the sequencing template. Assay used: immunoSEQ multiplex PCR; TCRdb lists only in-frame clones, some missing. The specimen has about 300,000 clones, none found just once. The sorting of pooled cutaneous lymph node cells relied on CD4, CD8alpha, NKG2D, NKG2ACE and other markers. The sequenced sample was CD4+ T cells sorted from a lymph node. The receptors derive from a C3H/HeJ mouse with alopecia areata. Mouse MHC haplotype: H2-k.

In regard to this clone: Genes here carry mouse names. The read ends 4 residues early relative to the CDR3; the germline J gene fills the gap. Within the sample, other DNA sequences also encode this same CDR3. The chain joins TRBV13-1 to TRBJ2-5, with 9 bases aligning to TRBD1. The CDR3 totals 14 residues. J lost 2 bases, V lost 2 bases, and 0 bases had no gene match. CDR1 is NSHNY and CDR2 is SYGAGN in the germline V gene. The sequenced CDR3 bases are TGTGCCAGCAGTGAGACAGGGGGCCAAGAC. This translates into CASSETGGQD. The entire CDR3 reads CASSETGGQDTQYF.

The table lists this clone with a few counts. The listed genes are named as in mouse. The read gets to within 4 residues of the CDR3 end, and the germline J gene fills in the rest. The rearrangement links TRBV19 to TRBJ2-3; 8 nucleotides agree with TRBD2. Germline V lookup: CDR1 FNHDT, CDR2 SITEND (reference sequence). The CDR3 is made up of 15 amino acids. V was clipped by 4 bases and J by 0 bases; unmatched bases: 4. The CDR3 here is CASSPGLASAETLYF. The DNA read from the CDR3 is TGTGCCAGCAGTCCGGGACTGGCTAGTGCAGAA. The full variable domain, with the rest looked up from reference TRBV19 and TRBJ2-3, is GGIITQTPKFLIGQEGQKLTLKCQQNFNHDTMYWYRQDSGKGLRLIYYSITENDLQKGDLSEGYDASREKKSSFSLTVTSAQKNEMAVFLCASSPGLASAETLYFGSGTRLTVL.

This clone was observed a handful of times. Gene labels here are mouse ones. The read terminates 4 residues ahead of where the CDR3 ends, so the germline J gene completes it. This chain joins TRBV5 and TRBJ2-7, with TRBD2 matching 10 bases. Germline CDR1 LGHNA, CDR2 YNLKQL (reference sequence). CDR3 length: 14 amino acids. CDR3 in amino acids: CASSHPDWGYEQYF. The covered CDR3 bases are TGTGCCAGCAGCCACCCGGACTGGGGGTAT.

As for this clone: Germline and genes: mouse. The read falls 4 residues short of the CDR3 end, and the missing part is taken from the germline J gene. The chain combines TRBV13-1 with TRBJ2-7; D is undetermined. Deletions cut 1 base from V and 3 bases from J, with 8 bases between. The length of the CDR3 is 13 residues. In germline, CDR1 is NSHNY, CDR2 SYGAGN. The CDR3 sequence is CASSDPGLYEQYF. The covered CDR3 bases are TGTGCCAGCAGTGATCCAGGCCTCTAT.

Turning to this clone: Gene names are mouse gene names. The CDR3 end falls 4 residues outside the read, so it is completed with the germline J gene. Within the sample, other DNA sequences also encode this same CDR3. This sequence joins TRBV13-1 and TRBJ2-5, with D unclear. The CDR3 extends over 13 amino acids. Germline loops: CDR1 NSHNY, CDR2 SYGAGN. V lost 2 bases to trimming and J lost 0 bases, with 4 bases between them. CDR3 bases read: TGTGCCAGCAGTGACCAGAACCAAGAC. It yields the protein CASSDQNQD. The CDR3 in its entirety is CASSDQNQDTQYF.

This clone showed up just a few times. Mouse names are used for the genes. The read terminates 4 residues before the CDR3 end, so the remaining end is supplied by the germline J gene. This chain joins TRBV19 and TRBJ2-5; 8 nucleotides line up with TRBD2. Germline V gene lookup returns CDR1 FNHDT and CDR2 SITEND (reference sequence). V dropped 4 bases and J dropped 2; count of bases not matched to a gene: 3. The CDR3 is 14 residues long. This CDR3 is CASSFTGGQDTQYF. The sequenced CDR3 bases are TGTGCCAGCAGTTTTACTGGGGGCCAAGAC. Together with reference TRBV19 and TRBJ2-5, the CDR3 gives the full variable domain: GGIITQTPKFLIGQEGQKLTLKCQQNFNHDTMYWYRQDSGKGLRLIYYSITENDLQKGDLSEGYDASREKKSSFSLTVTSAQKNEMAVFLCASSFTGGQDTQYFGPGTRLLVL.

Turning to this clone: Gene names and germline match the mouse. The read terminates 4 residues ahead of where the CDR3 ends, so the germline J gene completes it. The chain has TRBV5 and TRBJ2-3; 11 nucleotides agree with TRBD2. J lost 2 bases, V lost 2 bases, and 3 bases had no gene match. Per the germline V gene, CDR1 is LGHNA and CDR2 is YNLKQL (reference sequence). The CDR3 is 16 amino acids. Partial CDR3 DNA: TGTGCCAGCAGCCAACCGGGACTGGGGGCTGCAGAA. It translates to CASSQPGLGAAE. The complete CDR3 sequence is CASSQPGLGAAETLYF.

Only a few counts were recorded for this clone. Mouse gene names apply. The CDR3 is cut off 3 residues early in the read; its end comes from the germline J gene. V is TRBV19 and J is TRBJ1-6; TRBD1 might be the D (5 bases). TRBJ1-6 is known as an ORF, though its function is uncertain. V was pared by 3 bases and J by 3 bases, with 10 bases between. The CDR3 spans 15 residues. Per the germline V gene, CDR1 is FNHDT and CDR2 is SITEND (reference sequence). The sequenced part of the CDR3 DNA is TGTGCCAGCAGTACATGGGGGAACTATAATTCGCCC. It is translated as CASSTWGNYNSP. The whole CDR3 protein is CASSTWGNYNSPLYF.

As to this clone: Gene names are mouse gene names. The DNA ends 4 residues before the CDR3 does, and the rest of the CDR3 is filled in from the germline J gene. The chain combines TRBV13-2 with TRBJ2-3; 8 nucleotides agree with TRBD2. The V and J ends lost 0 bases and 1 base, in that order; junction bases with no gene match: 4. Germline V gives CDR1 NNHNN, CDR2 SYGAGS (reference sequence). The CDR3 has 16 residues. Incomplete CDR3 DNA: TGTGCCAGCGGTGATGTACTGGGGGTGGGTGCAGAA. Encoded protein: CASGDVLGVGAE. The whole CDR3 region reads CASGDVLGVGAETLYF.

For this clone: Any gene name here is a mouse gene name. The CDR3 sequence is CASSMVANSDYTF. The part of the CDR3 DNA that was read is TGTGCCAGCAGTATGGTAGCAAACTCC. The chain employs TRBV19 and TRBJ1-2; D unresolved. With the read ending 4 residues before the CDR3 end, the germline J gene is used to fill in that end. CDR3 size: 13 residues. The germline gives CDR1 FNHDT, CDR2 SITEND (reference sequence). V was clipped by 2 bases and J by 0 bases, with 5 bases between them.

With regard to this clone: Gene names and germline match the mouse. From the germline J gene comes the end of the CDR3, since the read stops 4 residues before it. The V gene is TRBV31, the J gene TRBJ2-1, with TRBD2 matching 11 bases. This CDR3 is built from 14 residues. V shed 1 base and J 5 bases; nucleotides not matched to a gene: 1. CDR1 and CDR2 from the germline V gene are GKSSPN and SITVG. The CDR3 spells CAWSQTGGDAEQFF. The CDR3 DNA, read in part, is TGTGCCTGGAGTCAGACTGGGGGGGATGCT.

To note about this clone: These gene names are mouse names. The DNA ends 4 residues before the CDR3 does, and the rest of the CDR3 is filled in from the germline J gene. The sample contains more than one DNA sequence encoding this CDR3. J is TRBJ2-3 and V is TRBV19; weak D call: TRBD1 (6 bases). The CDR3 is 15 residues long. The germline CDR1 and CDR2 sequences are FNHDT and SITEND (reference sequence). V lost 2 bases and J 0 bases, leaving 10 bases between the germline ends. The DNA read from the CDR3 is TGTGCCAGCAGTATTGGAGGGGGAAGTGCAGAA. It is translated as CASSIGGGSAE. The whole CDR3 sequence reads CASSIGGGSAETLYF.

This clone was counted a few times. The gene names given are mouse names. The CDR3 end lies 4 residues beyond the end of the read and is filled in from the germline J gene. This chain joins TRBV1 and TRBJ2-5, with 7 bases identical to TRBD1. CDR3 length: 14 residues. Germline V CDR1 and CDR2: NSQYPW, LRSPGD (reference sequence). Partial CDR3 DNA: TGCACCTGCAGTGCAGATGGGGACAGAGAC. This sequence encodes CTCSADGDRD. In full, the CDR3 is CTCSADGDRDTQYF.

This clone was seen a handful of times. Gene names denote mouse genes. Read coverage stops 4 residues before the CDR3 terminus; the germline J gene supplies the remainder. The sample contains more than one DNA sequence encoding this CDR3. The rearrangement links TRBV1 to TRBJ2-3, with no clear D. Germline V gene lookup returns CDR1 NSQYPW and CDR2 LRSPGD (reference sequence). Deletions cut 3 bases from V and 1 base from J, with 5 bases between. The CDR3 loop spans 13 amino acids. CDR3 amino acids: CTCSASGAETLYF. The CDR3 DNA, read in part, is TGCACCTGCAGTGCCTCTGGTGCAGAA.

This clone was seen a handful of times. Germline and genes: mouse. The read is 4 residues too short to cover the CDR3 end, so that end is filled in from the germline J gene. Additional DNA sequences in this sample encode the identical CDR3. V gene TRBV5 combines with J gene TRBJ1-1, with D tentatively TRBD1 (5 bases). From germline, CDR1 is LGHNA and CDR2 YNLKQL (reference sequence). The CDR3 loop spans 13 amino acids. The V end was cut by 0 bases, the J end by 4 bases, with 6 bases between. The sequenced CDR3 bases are TGTGCCAGCAGCCAAGATAGGGGCACA. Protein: CASSQDRGT. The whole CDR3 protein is CASSQDRGTEVFF.

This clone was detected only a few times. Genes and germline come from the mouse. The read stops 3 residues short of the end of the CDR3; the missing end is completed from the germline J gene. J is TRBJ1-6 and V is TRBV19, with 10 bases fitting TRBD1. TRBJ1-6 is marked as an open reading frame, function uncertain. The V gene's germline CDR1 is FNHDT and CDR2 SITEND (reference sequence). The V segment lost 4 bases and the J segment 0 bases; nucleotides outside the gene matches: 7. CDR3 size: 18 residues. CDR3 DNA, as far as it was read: TGTGCCAGCAGTTCCCCGGGACAGGGGTATTCCTATAATTCGCCC. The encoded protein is CASSSPGQGYSYNSP. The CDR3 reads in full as CASSSPGQGYSYNSPLYF.

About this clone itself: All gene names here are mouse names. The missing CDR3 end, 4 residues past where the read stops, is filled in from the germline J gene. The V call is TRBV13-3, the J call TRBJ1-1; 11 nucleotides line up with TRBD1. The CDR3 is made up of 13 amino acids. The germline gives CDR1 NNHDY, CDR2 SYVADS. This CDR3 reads CASKGTGGPEVFF. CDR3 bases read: TGTGCCAGCAAAGGGACAGGGGGACCA.

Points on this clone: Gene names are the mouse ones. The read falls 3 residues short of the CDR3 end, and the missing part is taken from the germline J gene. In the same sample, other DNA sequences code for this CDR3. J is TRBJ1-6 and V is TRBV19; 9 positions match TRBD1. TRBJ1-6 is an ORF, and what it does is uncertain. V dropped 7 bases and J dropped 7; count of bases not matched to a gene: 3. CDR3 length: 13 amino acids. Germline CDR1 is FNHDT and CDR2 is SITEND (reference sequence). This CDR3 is CASGTGYNSPLYF. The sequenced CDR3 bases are TGTGCCAGCGGGACAGGGTACAATTCGCCC.

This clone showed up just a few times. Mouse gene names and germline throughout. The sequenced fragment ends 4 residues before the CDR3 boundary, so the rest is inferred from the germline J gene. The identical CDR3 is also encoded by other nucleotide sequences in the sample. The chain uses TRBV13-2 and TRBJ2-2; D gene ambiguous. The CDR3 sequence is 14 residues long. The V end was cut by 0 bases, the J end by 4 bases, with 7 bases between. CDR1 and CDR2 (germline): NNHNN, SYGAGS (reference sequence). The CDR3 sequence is CASGDGGGTGQLYF. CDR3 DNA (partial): TGTGCCAGCGGTGATGGGGGAGGCACCGGG.

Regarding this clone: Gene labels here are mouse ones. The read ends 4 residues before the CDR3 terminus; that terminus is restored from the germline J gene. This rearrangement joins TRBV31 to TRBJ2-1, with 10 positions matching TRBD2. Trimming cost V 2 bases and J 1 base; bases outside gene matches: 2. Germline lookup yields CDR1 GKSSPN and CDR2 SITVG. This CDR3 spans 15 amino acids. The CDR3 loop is CAWSVTGGNYAEQFF. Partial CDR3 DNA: TGTGCCTGGAGTGTGACTGGGGGGAACTATGCT.